This T cell receptor beta chain was observed in a study of metastatic and nonmetastatic thyroid tumors. Whole-study results and caveats: Within blood and tumor, benign nodules reportedly had significantly lower TCR beta diversity than malignant thyroid tumors did.

CDR3 size: 14 residues. V shed 1 base and J 6 bases; nucleotides not matched to a gene: 0. The germline V gene encodes CDR1 SGHTA and CDR2 FQGNSA. Thyroid surgery took place with no prior treatment in any patient. Original processing methods: A papillary thyroid cancer distant-metastasis classifier was built from CDR3 differences across clinicopathological groups. Using MiXCR, TCRdb re-called clones from the PCR reads. These V and J calls are TCRdb output, not the study's own analysis. Of tens of thousands of clones in the sample, around a quarter were seen once. This clone was recorded at least ten times. Its antigen remains unknown.

The sequence came from a female donor with papillary thyroid cancer or a benign thyroid nodule (not recorded which). Some clones in this sample may be carry-over from other donors' samples. What was sequenced was blood. The chain joins TRBV7-2 to TRBJ2-7, with 13 nucleotides matching TRBD2. Written as DNA, the CDR3 is TGTGCCAGCAGCTTAGGGACTAGCGGGAGCGAGCAGTACTTC. Residues: CASSLGTSGSEQYF.